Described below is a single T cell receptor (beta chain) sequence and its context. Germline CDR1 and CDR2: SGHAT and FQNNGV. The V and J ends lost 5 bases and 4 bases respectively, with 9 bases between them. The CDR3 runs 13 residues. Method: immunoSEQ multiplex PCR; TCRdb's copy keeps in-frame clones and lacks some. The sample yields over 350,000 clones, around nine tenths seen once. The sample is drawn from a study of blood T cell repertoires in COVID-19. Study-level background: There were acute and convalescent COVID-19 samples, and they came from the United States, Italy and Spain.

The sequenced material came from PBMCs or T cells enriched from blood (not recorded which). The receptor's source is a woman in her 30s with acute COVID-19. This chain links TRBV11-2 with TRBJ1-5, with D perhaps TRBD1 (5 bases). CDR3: CASSQGANQPQHF. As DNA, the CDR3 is TGTGCCAGCAGCCAAGGGGCGAATCAGCCCCAGCATTTT.